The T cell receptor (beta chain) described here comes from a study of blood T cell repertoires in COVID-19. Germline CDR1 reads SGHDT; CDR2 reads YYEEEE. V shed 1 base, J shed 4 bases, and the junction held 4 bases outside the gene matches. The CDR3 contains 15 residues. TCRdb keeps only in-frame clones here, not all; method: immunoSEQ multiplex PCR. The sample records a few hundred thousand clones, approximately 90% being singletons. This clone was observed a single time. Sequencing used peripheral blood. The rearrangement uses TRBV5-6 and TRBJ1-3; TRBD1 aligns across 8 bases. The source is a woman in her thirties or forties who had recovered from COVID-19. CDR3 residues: CASSLKQGAGNTIYF. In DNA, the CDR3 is TGTGCCAGCAGCTTGAAGCAGGGGGCGGGAAACACCATATATTTT.